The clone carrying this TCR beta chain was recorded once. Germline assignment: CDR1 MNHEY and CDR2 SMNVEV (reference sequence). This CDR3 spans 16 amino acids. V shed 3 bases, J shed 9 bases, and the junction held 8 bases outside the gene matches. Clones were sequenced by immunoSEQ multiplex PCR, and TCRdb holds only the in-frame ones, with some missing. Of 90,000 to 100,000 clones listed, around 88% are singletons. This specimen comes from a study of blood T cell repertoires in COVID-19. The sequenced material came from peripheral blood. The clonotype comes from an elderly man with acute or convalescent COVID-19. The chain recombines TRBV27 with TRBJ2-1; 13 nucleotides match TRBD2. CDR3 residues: CASSFSTSGRAVEQFF. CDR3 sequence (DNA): TGTGCCAGCAGTTTTAGCACTAGCGGGAGGGCCGTTGAGCAGTTCTTC.